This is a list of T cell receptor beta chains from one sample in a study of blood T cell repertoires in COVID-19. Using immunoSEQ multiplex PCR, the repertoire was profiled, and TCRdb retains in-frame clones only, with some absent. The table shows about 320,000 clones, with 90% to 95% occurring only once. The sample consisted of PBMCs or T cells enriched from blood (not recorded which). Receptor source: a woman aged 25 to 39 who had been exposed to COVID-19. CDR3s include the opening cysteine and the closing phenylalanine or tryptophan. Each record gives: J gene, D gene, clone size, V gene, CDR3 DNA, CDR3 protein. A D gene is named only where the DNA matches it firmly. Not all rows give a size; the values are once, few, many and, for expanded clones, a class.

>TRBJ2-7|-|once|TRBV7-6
TGTGCCAGCAGCGAACAGGAGACAAGCTACGAGCAGTACTTC
CASSEQETSYEQYF
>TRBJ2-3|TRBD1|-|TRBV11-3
TGTGCCAGCAGCCAGGATCGTTCCGGGACAGAGACGCAGTATTTT
CASSQDRSGTETQYF
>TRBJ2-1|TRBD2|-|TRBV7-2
TGTGCCAGCAGCTTGGAGCGGGGGCCATGGGATGAGCAGTTCTTC
CASSLERGPWDEQFF
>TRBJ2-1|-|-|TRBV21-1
TGTGCCAGCAGCAAAAGAGGACAGGTCAGTGACAATGAGCAGTTCTTC
CASSKRGQVSDNEQFF
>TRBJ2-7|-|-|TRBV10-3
TGTGCCATCAGTGAGTCCGTAGAGCAGTACTTC
CAISESVEQYF
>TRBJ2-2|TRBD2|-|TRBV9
TGTGCCAGCAGCGTAGCTACGGGAGGTTTCTCCGGGGAGCTGTTTTTT
CASSVATGGFSGELFF
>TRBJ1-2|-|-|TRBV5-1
TGCGCCAGCAGCTTGGAGGGGGTGAGCGGCTACACCTTC
CASSLEGVSGYTF
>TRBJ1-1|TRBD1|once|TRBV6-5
TGTGCCTCCTCGGCCAGGGGGGCGAACACTGAAGCTTTCTTT
CASSARGANTEAFF
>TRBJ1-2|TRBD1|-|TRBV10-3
TGTGCCATCAGTCCGACAGGGGGCGGCGTCTATGGCTACACCTTC
CAISPTGGGVYGYTF
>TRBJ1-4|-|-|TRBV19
TGTGCCAGTAGACCTGACACCCTTAATGAAAAACTGTTTTTT
CASRPDTLNEKLFF
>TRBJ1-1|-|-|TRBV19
TGTGCCAGTACCCCGAGGGCAATGAACACTGAAGCTTTCTTT
CASTPRAMNTEAFF
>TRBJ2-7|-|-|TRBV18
TGTGCCAGCTCACCAGACCGACTTAGCTCCTACGAGCAGTACTTC
CASSPDRLSSYEQYF
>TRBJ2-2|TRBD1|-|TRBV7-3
TGTGCCAGCAGCAAGGGGACAGGGTGGACCGGGGAGCTGTTTTTT
CASSKGTGWTGELFF